This TCR beta chain stems from a study of T cell clones after liver transplantation. The wider study: In this trial, immunosuppression withdrawal was attempted within 2 years of liver transplant.

The length of the CDR3 is 14 residues. Trimming removed 1 base from V and 9 bases from J; junction bases left unmatched: 5. CDR1 and CDR2 from the germline V gene are LGHNA and YSLEER. Unstimulated PBMCs were sorted into CD3+CD4+ and CD3+CD8+ populations. TCRdb's table, derived via immunoSEQ multiplex PCR, lists solely in-frame clones and lacks some. The data hold about 76,000 clones, with over 80% observed a single time. The rearrangement links TRBV4-3 to TRBJ2-1, with 8 bases that match TRBD2. This receptor was identified in a human patient who received a liver transplant. Some T cells may be provided by the graft donor. The sequencing here drew on CD4+ T cells from blood, taken at the 22-month timepoint. The CDR3 region is CASSQAGGPTEQFF. The CDR3 bases are TGCGCCAGCAGCCAAGCGGGGGGGCCTACTGAGCAGTTCTTC.